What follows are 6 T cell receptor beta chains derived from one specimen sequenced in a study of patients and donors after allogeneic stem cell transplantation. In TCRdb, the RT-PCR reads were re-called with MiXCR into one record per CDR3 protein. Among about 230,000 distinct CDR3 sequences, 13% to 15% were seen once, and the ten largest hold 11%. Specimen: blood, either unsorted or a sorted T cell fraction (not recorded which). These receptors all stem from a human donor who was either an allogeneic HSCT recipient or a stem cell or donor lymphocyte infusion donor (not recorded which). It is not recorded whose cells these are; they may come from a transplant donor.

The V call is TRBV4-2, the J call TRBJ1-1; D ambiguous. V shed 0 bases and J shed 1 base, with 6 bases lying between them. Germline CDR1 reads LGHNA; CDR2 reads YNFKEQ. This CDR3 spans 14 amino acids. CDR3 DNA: TGTGCCAGCAGCCAAGAATTAACGAACACTGAAGCTTTCTTT. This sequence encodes CASSQELTNTEAFF.

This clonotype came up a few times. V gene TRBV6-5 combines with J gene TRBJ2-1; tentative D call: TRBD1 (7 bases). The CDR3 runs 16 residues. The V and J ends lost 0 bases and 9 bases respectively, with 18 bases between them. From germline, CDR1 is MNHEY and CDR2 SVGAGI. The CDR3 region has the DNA TGTGCCAGCAGTTACTCGGCGGGACAGTCCGGCGTTGAGCAGTTCTTC. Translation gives CASSYSAGQSGVEQFF.

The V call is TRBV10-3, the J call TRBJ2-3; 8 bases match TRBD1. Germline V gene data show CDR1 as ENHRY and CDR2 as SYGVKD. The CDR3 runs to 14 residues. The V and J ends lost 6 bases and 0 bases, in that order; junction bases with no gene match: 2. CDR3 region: CAIRGTGSTDTQYF. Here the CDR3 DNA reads TGTGCCATCAGGGGGACAGGTAGCACAGATACGCAGTATTTT.

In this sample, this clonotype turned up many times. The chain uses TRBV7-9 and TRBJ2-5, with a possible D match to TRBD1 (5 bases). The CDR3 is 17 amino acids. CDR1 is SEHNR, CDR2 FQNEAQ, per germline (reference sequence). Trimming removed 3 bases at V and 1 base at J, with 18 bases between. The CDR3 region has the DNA TGTGCCAGCAGCTTTAGGGGTCAACGGCATACCCAAGAGACCCAGTACTTC. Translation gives CASSFRGQRHTQETQYF.

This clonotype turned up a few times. Written as DNA, the CDR3 is TGCAGCAAAAGGACTTCCGGGGCAGATACGCAGTATTTT. It codes for CSKRTSGADTQYF. This rearrangement joins TRBV29-1 to TRBJ2-3, with a tentative D call TRBD2 (5 bases). Trimming removed 8 bases at V and 4 bases at J, with 16 bases between. Per the germline V gene, CDR1 is SQVTM and CDR2 is ANQGSEA. This CDR3 is 13 amino acids long.

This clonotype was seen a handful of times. The CDR3 here is CASGLSTGGTYEQYF. DNA of the CDR3: TGTGCTAGTGGCTTGTCGACAGGGGGAACCTACGAGCAGTACTTC. The genes are TRBV12-5 and TRBJ2-7, with TRBD1 matching over 9 bases. V lost 6 bases to trimming and J lost 2 bases; unmatched junction nucleotides: 8. Looked up from germline, CDR1 is LGHNT and CDR2 is FRNRAP. CDR3 length: 15 amino acids.